This T cell receptor beta chain is drawn from a study of blood T cell repertoires in COVID-19. Study-level background: There were acute and convalescent COVID-19 samples, and they came from the United States, Italy and Spain. Nucleic acid was either cDNA or gDNA, and it came from T cells, B-cell-depleted T cells, or PBMCs.

The authors' processing: Reference gene primer amplification gave estimated nucleated cell counts. The method was immunoSEQ multiplex PCR; TCRdb's version includes in-frame clones alone and lacks a portion of them. V, J and clone size are those of that table, while D and trimming were read from the DNA. The sample yields approximately 120,000 clones, around 82% seen once. The CDR3 is 14 residues long. The germline V gene encodes CDR1 LNHDA and CDR2 SQIVND (reference sequence). V was cut by 6 bases and J by 1 base, with 12 bases left in between. Input material: peripheral blood. This sequence originates from a woman aged 50 to 60 with acute or convalescent COVID-19. V is TRBV19 and J is TRBJ1-1; no clear D gene. The CDR3 spells CASRTGPANTEAFF. The CDR3 nucleotides read TGTGCCAGTAGAACGGGTCCAGCGAACACTGAAGCTTTCTTT.